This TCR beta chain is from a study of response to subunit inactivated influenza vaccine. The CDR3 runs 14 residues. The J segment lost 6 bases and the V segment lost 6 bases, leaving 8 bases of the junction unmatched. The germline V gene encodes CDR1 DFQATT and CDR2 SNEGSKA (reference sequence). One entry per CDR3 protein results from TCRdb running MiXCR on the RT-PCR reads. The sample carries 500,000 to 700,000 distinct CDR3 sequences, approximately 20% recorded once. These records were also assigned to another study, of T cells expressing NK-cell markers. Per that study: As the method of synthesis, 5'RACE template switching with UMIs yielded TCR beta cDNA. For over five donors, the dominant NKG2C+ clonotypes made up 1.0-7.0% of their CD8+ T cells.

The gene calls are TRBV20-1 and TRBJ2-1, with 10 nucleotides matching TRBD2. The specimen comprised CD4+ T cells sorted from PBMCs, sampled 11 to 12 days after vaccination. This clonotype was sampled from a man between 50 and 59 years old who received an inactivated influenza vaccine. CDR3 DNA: TGCAGTGCCAGGAGCGGGGGGGCCGTCAATGAGCAGTTCTTC. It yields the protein CSARSGGAVNEQFF.